This TCR beta chain is from a study of blood T cells in healthy people across ages. The V gene lost 3 bases and the J gene lost 7 bases, with 10 bases spanning the gap. This CDR3 contains 13 residues. In germline, CDR1 is MNHEY, CDR2 SVGEGT. Next came a second PCR, run for roughly 6 to 11 cycles, which used a sample-barcoded 5' primer along with a J-beta primer mix. TCRdb used MiXCR to reprocess the 5' RACE reads, holding one entry per CDR3 protein. The table includes approximately 690,000 distinct CDR3 sequences, roughly 50% detected once. This clonotype was observed a handful of times. This TCR was sampled from a man between 60 and 75 years old in good health. The chain recombines TRBV6-2 or TRBV6-3 with TRBJ1-5, with a possible D match to TRBD1 (5 bases). Source material: blood. The chain's CDR3 is CASSYGTEQPQHF. DNA for the CDR3: TGTGCCAGCAGTTATGGGACGGAACAGCCCCAGCATTTT.